One sample yielded the 19 T cell receptor beta chains listed below, sequenced in a study of T cell changes during pregnancy in multiple sclerosis. Libraries were prepared by immunoSEQ multiplex PCR; TCRdb keeps only in-frame clonotypes and omits some of them. The sample has roughly 110,000 clones, roughly 89% seen once. Source: peripheral blood, taken before pregnancy. The receptors were sampled from a female donor with multiple sclerosis, enrolled in a pregnancy study.

The chain joins TRBV28 to TRBJ2-7; 8 positions agree with TRBD1. The CDR3 sequence is 17 residues long. Germline lookup yields CDR1 MDHEN and CDR2 SYDVKM. With 1 base clipped from V and 1 base from J, the junction kept 9 bases outside the gene matches. The CDR3 DNA reads as TGTGCCAGCAGTTTATATGGCCTCGGACAGGGATCCTACGAGCAGTACTTC. It encodes CASSLYGLGQGSYEQYF.

The CDR3 spells CASKGGTTHYEQYF. The CDR3 DNA reads as TGTGCCAGCAAGGGGGGGACGACGCACTACGAGCAGTACTTC. The chain is built from TRBV6-6 and TRBJ2-7, with a tentative D call TRBD2 (7 bases). The germline V gene has CDR1 MNHNY and CDR2 SVGAGI (reference sequence). The CDR3 runs to 14 residues. Trimming shortened V by 7 bases and J by 3 bases, and 16 bases separated the two germline ends.

This chain uses TRBV30 with TRBJ2-3; 13 bases line up with TRBD2. The J segment lost 5 bases and the V segment lost 4 bases, leaving 6 bases of the junction unmatched. The length of the CDR3 is 15 residues. CDR1 and CDR2 (germline): GTSNPN, SVGIG (reference sequence). This CDR3 is CAWTRTSGGRDTQYF. CDR3 DNA: TGTGCCTGGACCAGGACTAGCGGGGGCAGAGATACGCAGTATTTT. The full variable domain, completed using reference TRBV30 and TRBJ2-3, is SQTIHQWPATLVQPVGSPLSLECTVEGTSNPNLYWYRQAAGRGLQLLFYSVGIGQISSEVPQNLSASRPQDRQFILSSKKLLLSDSGFYLCAWTRTSGGRDTQYFGPGTRLTVL.

CDR3 amino acids: CASSFPRGAGDEQYF. CDR3 DNA sequence: TGTGCCAGCAGCTTCCCACGGGGAGCGGGGGACGAGCAGTACTTC. This rearrangement joins TRBV7-9 to TRBJ2-7, with TRBD2 matching over 8 bases. Germline trimming cut 3 bases from V and 5 bases from J; bases unmatched to any gene: 9. Germline CDR1 and CDR2: SEHNR and FQNEAQ (reference sequence). CDR3 length: 15 residues.

The rearrangement uses TRBV27 and TRBJ2-6; perhaps TRBD2 as D (5 bases). V lost 4 bases and J 0 bases, leaving 13 bases between the germline ends. CDR3 length equals 17 residues. Germline CDR1 reads MNHEY; CDR2 reads SMNVEV (reference sequence). The CDR3 nucleotides are TGTGCCAGCAGTTCGGGGTTTGGGATCTCTGGGGCCAACGTCCTGACTTTC. Translation: CASSSGFGISGANVLTF.

This clone was seen only once. The chain links TRBV4-3 to TRBJ2-6; D not resolved. The CDR3 consists of 15 residues. The germline gives CDR1 LGHNA, CDR2 YSLEER. V was shortened by 0 bases and J by 0 bases, with 3 bases between the two germline ends. Here the CDR3 reads CASSQDSSGANVLTF. The CDR3 DNA reads as TGCGCCAGCAGCCAAGACAGCTCTGGGGCCAACGTCCTGACTTTC.

The chain is built from TRBV5-1 and TRBJ2-7, with 9 positions matching TRBD1. This CDR3 contains 15 residues. Trimming took 8 bases from V and 1 from J; bases not matched to a gene: 10. The V gene's germline CDR1 is SGHRS and CDR2 YFSETQ. CDR3 region: CASRTGEKTSYEQYF. CDR3 bases: TGCGCCAGTCGGACAGGGGAGAAGACGTCCTACGAGCAGTACTTC.

This chain uses TRBV6-5 with TRBJ2-7; a weak D match, TRBD1 (6 bases). Germline CDR1 is MNHEY and CDR2 is SVGAGI. CDR3 length: 15 amino acids. Trimming removed 0 bases from V and 7 bases from J, with 16 bases in between. In nucleotides, the CDR3 is TGTGCCAGCAGTTACTCGACAGGAGACGGCGAGGAGCAGTACTTC. This gives the protein CASSYSTGDGEEQYF.

The J gene is TRBJ2-4, the V gene TRBV7-2; 10 bases are shared with TRBD1. J lost 7 bases, V lost 4 bases, and 13 bases had no gene match. This CDR3 has 17 amino acids. CDR1 is SGHTA and CDR2 is FQGNSA in the germline V gene. The CDR3, as DNA: TGTGCCAGCAGCTCCCGGGACAGGGGTGTTCGAAGGAACATTCAGTACTTC. Translation gives CASSSRDRGVRRNIQYF.

The chain carries TRBV15 and TRBJ2-2, with TRBD1 identical over 9 bases. Germline V CDR1 and CDR2: LNHNV, YYDKDF (reference sequence). The length of the CDR3 is 17 residues. With V trimmed by 2 bases and J by 4 bases, 8 bases remained unmatched. CDR3 coding DNA: TGTGCCACCAGCAGATCTGTAGGGACAGGGCCCACCGGGGAGCTGTTTTTT. It yields the protein CATSRSVGTGPTGELFF.

The rearrangement joins TRBV7-2 to TRBJ1-2, with 12 bases aligning to TRBD1. V trimming: 1 base; J trimming: 6 bases; junction bases outside the gene matches: 3. Per the germline V gene, CDR1 is SGHTA and CDR2 is FQGNSA. The CDR3 extends over 15 amino acids. CDR3 sequence reads: CASSLVGDRGHGYTF. CDR3 DNA sequence: TGTGCCAGCAGCTTAGTAGGGGACAGGGGGCATGGCTACACCTTC.

The chain combines TRBV18 with TRBJ2-7, with D unresolved. The CDR3 is made up of 12 amino acids. V lost 2 bases and J lost 3, with 5 bases in between. Germline V gene lookup returns CDR1 KGHSH and CDR2 LQKENI. The DNA for the CDR3 is TGTGCCAGCTCACCAGACAACTACGAGCAGTACTTC. Protein product: CASSPDNYEQYF.

The V call is TRBV19, the J call TRBJ1-5; the match to TRBD1 covers 12 bases. Germline V gives CDR1 LNHDA, CDR2 SQIVND (reference sequence). This CDR3 has 16 residues. Trimming removed 2 bases from V and 6 bases from J; junction bases left unmatched: 5. Written as DNA, the CDR3 is TGTGCCAGTAGTATATCGGGACAGGGGGCAATTCAGCCCCAGCATTTT. It is translated as CASSISGQGAIQPQHF.

In its sample, this clone was seen a few times. The chain has TRBV9 and TRBJ1-6, with a possible D match to TRBD1 (5 bases). The CDR3 consists of 14 residues. V dropped 0 bases and J dropped 7 bases, with 8 bases sitting between them. Germline V gene lookup returns CDR1 SGDLS and CDR2 YYNGEE. The chain's CDR3 is CASSVASGNSPLHF. Here the CDR3 DNA reads TGTGCCAGCAGCGTAGCTTCAGGGAATTCACCCCTCCACTTT.

V is TRBV6-6 and J is TRBJ2-5; 7 bases line up with TRBD1. CDR1 is MNHNY, CDR2 SVGAGI, per germline (reference sequence). The V and J ends lost 6 bases and 1 base, in that order; junction bases with no gene match: 8. The CDR3 consists of 15 residues. The DNA for the CDR3 is TGTGCCAGCAGGACAATTCGGGACAGCCAAGAGACCCAGTACTTC. It specifies CASRTIRDSQETQYF.

The chain joins TRBV11-2 to TRBJ2-2; no firm D call. This CDR3 is built from 15 residues. The V end lost 4 bases, the J end lost 6 bases, and 15 bases lay between the germline ends. The V gene's germline CDR1 is SGHAT and CDR2 FQNNGV. In DNA, the CDR3 is TGTGCCAGCAGCTATCTAGAAACGTTTGCCGGGGAGCTGTTTTTT. It encodes CASSYLETFAGELFF.

The CDR3 reads CASSLEGQGVLTNNSPLHF. For the CDR3, the DNA is TGTGCCAGCAGTTTGGAGGGACAGGGCGTTCTTACAAATAATTCACCCCTCCACTTT. The chain has TRBV28 and TRBJ1-6; 9 bases fit TRBD1. V lost 3 bases to trimming and J lost 5 bases; unmatched junction nucleotides: 14. The CDR3 is 19 residues long. The germline V gene has CDR1 MDHEN and CDR2 SYDVKM.

This chain joins TRBV5-1 and TRBJ2-5; no definite D call. Germline V lookup: CDR1 SGHRS, CDR2 YFSETQ. V lost 4 bases and J 1 base, leaving 5 bases between the germline ends. CDR3 length equals 12 residues. The CDR3 DNA is TGCGCCAGCAGCACAACCCAAGAGACCCAGTACTTC. It yields the protein CASSTTQETQYF.

The chain uses TRBV2 and TRBJ2-2; TRBD1 aligns across 9 bases. Germline-derived CDR1 and CDR2 are SNHLY and FYNNEI. The ends lost 5 bases at V and 0 bases at J; junction bases unmatched: 1. The length of the CDR3 is 15 residues. DNA for the CDR3: TGTGCCAGCAGTCGACAGGGGGCGAACACCGGGGAGCTGTTTTTT. This gives the protein CASSRQGANTGELFF.